This T cell receptor beta chain comes out of a study of T-cell memory formation after mild COVID-19. Study background: For the most part, TCR clusters were specific to one donor.

This clonotype has only a few counts. The germline V and J ends were trimmed by 5 bases and 5 bases, with 10 bases remaining between them. This CDR3 has 12 residues. Germline V CDR1 and CDR2: SGHRS, YFSETQ. TCRdb re-analysed the 5' RACE reads in MiXCR, keeping a single row per CDR3 protein. This sample carries a few hundred thousand distinct CDR3 sequences, more than 15% of them seen once, and the ten largest clones take about 22%. Input material: PBMCs or a T cell subset sorted from them (not recorded which). This chain uses TRBV5-1 with TRBJ2-5; D possibly corresponds to TRBD1 (6 bases). This clonotype originated in a man between 18 and 35 years old who had mild COVID-19 (a few samples of this study predate the infection). Cell type and time point are not known. The CDR3, as DNA: TGCGCCAGCAGTGGGACACTTGAGACCCAGTACTTC. It is translated as CASSGTLETQYF.